The clone carrying this TCR beta chain was detected many times. The data were obtained in a study of T-cell reconstitution after alpha-beta-depleted transplantation in children. A library of TCRbeta sequences, prepared with unique molecular identifiers, was generated. TCRdb re-derived calls from the PCR reads in MiXCR, one entry per CDR3 protein. The data hold hundreds of thousands of distinct CDR3 sequences, with less than 9% observed a single time. Per germline, CDR1 SQVTM and CDR2 ANQGSEA. This CDR3 spans 14 amino acids. The germline V and J ends were trimmed by 4 bases and 3 bases, with 13 bases remaining between them.

J is TRBJ1-5 and V is TRBV29-1; D gene uncertain. This TCR was recovered from a male patient younger than 18 who had a stem cell transplant for acute lymphoblastic leukemia, so the T cells may come from the graft donor. Specimen: PBMCs, mostly from graft donor cells, collected 180 days after TCRalphabeta/CD19-depleted stem cell transplant. The CDR3 region has the DNA TGCAGCGTTGCGGTCGGGAACGACAATCAGCCCCAGCATTTT. Its protein is CSVAVGNDNQPQHF.